This T cell receptor beta chain is from a study of blood T cell repertoires in COVID-19. The wider study: From the United States, Italy and Spain came samples of acute and convalescent COVID-19.

Per the original methods: How many nucleated cells were present was estimated from reference gene primer amplification. This table comes from immunoSEQ multiplex PCR, and its TCRdb copy is limited to in-frame clones, with some not included. That table gives V, J and clone size, and the DNA gave D and trimming. Among about 380,000 clones listed, around 87% were seen once. The V gene's germline CDR1 is MDHEN and CDR2 SYDVKM. The CDR3 covers 14 residues. V lost 2 bases, J lost 7 bases, and 8 bases stayed unmatched. This sequence joins TRBV28 and TRBJ2-7; the match to TRBD1 covers 7 bases. The sequenced sample consisted of peripheral blood. The source of this sequence is a young man with active or convalescent COVID-19. The CDR3 DNA reads TGTGCCAGCAGTTTAAGACAGGGCTTGGGAGAGCAGTACTTC. Its translation: CASSLRQGLGEQYF.